This T cell receptor (beta chain) was obtained from a study of blood T cells in healthy people across ages. Overall study findings and caveats: There were more naive CD4+ cells and higher diversity in long-lived donors than in aged donors.

As concerns this clonotype: The target antigen is unknown.

The authors ran a second PCR of about 6 to 11 cycles using a sample-barcoded 5' primer and a J-beta primer mix. MiXCR, run by TCRdb on the 5' RACE reads, gives a single entry per CDR3 protein. The sample shows about 1.4 million distinct CDR3 sequences, approximately 59% of them seen only once. Aged about 6 to 90, donors were systemically healthy Caucasians from Russia. Whenever a sample was processed, at least 6 million PBMCs were isolated. Extraction of total RNA produced a minimum of 5 micrograms from each sample. The CDR3 is 14 amino acids. V lost 5 bases and J lost 1, with 9 bases in between. The receptor comes from a man between 18 and 35 years old in good health. The V gene is TRBV12-3 or TRBV12-4, the J gene TRBJ1-3; D ambiguous. The sample was blood. For the CDR3, the DNA is TGTGCCAGCAGTCCAAACTATTCTGGAAACACCATATATTTT. This gives the protein CASSPNYSGNTIYF.